Listed below are T cell receptor beta chains from one sample, sequenced in a study of cytomegalovirus exposure and HLA in healthy donors. Only in-frame clones appear in the TCRdb table, and some are missing; sequencing was by immunoSEQ multiplex PCR. The sample has about 190,000 clones; about 85% are singletons. Sequenced material: PBMCs. These receptors were collected from a boy under 10 years old in good health and CMV-seronegative. CDR3s include the opening cysteine and the closing phenylalanine or tryptophan. Each record gives: D gene, V gene, clone size, J gene, CDR3 protein, CDR3 DNA. D genes are given only for firm matches. Clone size appears in some rows only: once, few, many, or a class for an expanded clone.

TRBD2	TRBV28	.	TRBJ2-7	CASNLAGSSYEQYF	TGTGCCAGCAACCTAGCGGGGAGCTCCTACGAGCAGTACTTC
TRBD1	TRBV18	.	TRBJ1-5	CASSHTTGVVNNQPQHF	TGTGCCAGCTCACACACGACAGGGGTGGTAAACAATCAGCCCCAGCATTTT
TRBD2	TRBV29-1	.	TRBJ2-3	CSVSGTRRAYTDTQYF	TGCAGCGTTTCCGGGACTAGAAGGGCCTACACAGATACGCAGTATTTT
TRBD2	TRBV7-9	.	TRBJ2-2	CASSRGTSGRRYTGELFF	TGTGCCAGCAGCCGAGGGACTAGCGGGAGGCGGTACACCGGGGAGCTGTTTTTT
TRBD2	TRBV7-3	.	TRBJ2-2	CASSPRRLAGGPVGTGELFF	TGTGCCAGCAGCCCCCGCCGACTAGCGGGAGGGCCAGTTGGCACCGGGGAGCTGTTTTTT
.	TRBV27	.	TRBJ2-7	CASSALAFGGQLYEQYF	TGTGCCAGCAGTGCCCTAGCTTTCGGGGGTCAACTCTACGAGCAGTACTTC
TRBD1	TRBV28	.	TRBJ2-7	CASSFSGGSGDQYF	TGTGCCAGCAGTTTTTCAGGGGGCTCCGGGGACCAGTACTTC
TRBD1	TRBV7-6	.	TRBJ1-1	CASSLGRPGQTEAFF	TGTGCCAGCAGCTTAGGCCGGCCGGGACAGACGGAAGCTTTCTTT
.	TRBV6-1	.	TRBJ1-2	CASSEGWAGNGYTF	TGTGCCAGCAGTGAAGGGTGGGCAGGGAACGGCTACACCTTC
.	TRBV28	.	TRBJ1-1	CASYLAIGTEAFF	TGTGCCAGCTACCTAGCGATAGGCACTGAAGCTTTCTTT
.	TRBV6-6	.	TRBJ1-1	CASRQTGTWHTEAFF	TGTGCCAGCAGACAAACAGGGACGTGGCACACTGAAGCTTTCTTT
TRBD2	TRBV4-2	.	TRBJ2-7	CASSPRTSGGTYEQYF	TGTGCCAGCAGCCCTAGGACTAGCGGCGGTACCTACGAGCAGTACTTC
TRBD2	TRBV27	.	TRBJ2-3	CASSLLADSTDTQYF	TGTGCCAGCAGTTTACTAGCGGATAGCACAGATACGCAGTATTTT
.	TRBV7-9	once	TRBJ1-6	CASSLMQESPLHF	TGTGCCAGCAGCTTAATGCAGGAATCACCCCTCCACTTT
TRBD1	TRBV5-6	.	TRBJ1-2	CASSLGDSGYTF	TGTGCCAGCAGCTTGGGGGACAGTGGCTACACCTTC
TRBD2	TRBV11-3	once	TRBJ2-5	CASSLGSGGDQETQYF	TGTGCCAGCAGCTTAGGGAGCGGGGGGGATCAAGAGACCCAGTACTTC
TRBD2	TRBV5-1	.	TRBJ2-1	CASSSRTSGRASNEQFF	TGCGCCAGCAGCTCCCGGACTAGCGGGAGGGCGTCCAATGAGCAGTTCTTC
.	TRBV14	.	TRBJ1-6	CASSQSVGGPRIPLHF	TGTGCCAGCAGCCAATCGGTGGGAGGCCCTCGGATCCCCCTCCACTTT
.	TRBV9	.	TRBJ1-1	CASSANVGGRNTEAFF	TGTGCCAGCAGCGCCAATGTGGGGGGACGGAACACTGAAGCTTTCTTT
TRBD1	TRBV28	few	TRBJ2-2	CASRETGSTGELFF	TGTGCCAGCAGAGAGACAGGGTCCACCGGGGAGCTGTTTTTT
TRBD1	TRBV5-6	.	TRBJ2-5	CASSLDRGTQYF	TGTGCCAGCAGCTTAGACAGGGGAACCCAGTACTTC
.	TRBV9	.	TRBJ2-7	CASSAQQGKAYEQYF	TGTGCCAGCAGCGCACAGCAGGGTAAGGCCTACGAGCAGTACTTC
TRBD2	TRBV2	.	TRBJ2-5	CASSAPFLAGGPGEQYF	TGTGCCAGCAGTGCCCCGTTTCTAGCGGGAGGGCCGGGAGAGCAGTACTTC
TRBD1	TRBV7-3	.	TRBJ2-5	CASSSQQGETQYF	TGTGCCAGCAGCTCTCAACAGGGGGAGACCCAGTACTTC
TRBD1	TRBV28	.	TRBJ2-7	CASSPPGQQAYEQYF	TGTGCCAGCAGTCCACCGGGACAGCAAGCCTACGAGCAGTACTTC
.	TRBV4-2	.	TRBJ2-5	CASSQTNQETQYF	TGTGCCAGCAGCCAAACAAACCAAGAGACCCAGTACTTC
.	TRBV5-1	.	TRBJ2-7	CASSLGPGFIDEQYF	TGCGCCAGCAGCTTGGGCCCAGGGTTTATCGACGAGCAGTACTTC
.	TRBV9	.	TRBJ1-3	CASSPGWGLSGNTIYF	TGTGCCAGCAGCCCCGGCTGGGGACTCTCTGGAAACACCATATATTTT
.	TRBV28	.	TRBJ1-5	CASSPTGTPNQPQHF	TGTGCCAGCAGTCCCACCGGGACACCTAATCAGCCCCAGCATTTT
.	TRBV27	.	TRBJ1-2	CASSSGLGSYGYTF	TGTGCCAGCAGTTCGGGACTCGGGAGCTATGGCTACACCTTC
.	TRBV10-3	.	TRBJ1-5	CAISDPNRANQPQHF	TGTGCCATCAGTGACCCCAACAGGGCGAATCAGCCCCAGCATTTT
.	TRBV29-1	.	TRBJ1-4	CSVEGAEEKLFF	TGCAGCGTTGAGGGGGCGGAGGAAAAACTGTTTTTT
.	TRBV11-2	.	TRBJ2-2	CASSLDGTGELFF	TGTGCCAGCAGCTTAGACGGGACCGGGGAGCTGTTTTTT
.	TRBV2	.	TRBJ2-5	CASIADRETQYF	TGTGCCAGCATAGCAGACCGAGAGACCCAGTACTTC
TRBD2	TRBV27	.	TRBJ2-7	CASSFLAGEGSYEQYF	TGTGCCAGCAGTTTTTTAGCGGGGGAAGGCAGCTACGAGCAGTACTTC
.	TRBV2	few	TRBJ1-1	CASTGMRKVITEAFF	TGTGCCAGCACGGGGATGAGGAAGGTGATCACTGAAGCTTTCTTT
.	TRBV9	.	TRBJ1-6	CASSVALQGPDSPLHF	TGTGCCAGCAGCGTAGCCCTGCAGGGCCCGGATTCACCCCTCCACTTT
TRBD2	TRBV14	.	TRBJ2-7	CASSLTTAGAYEQYF	TGTGCCAGCAGCCTTACTACGGCGGGAGCCTACGAGCAGTACTTC
.	TRBV30	.	TRBJ1-5	CAWAGALNQPQHF	TGTGCCTGGGCGGGGGCCCTCAATCAGCCCCAGCATTTT
.	TRBV5-1	.	TRBJ1-1	CASSSQMNTEAFF	TGCGCCAGCAGCTCCCAGATGAACACTGAAGCTTTCTTT
TRBD2	TRBV7-9	.	TRBJ2-7	CSSSSYSGSRYEQYF	TGTTCCAGCAGCTCGTATAGCGGGAGTAGATACGAGCAGTACTTC
TRBD2	TRBV28	.	TRBJ2-1	CASSLSIAGSYNEQFF	TGTGCCAGCAGTCTGAGCATAGCGGGATCCTACAATGAGCAGTTCTTC
.	TRBV15	once	TRBJ2-1	CATSRDEGARSNEQFF	TGTGCCACCAGCAGAGATGAAGGGGCTCGTTCCAATGAGCAGTTCTTC
.	TRBV6-1	.	TRBJ2-2	CASRQGNTGELFF	TGTGCCAGCCGGCAGGGGAACACCGGGGAGCTGTTTTTT
TRBD2	TRBV5-1	.	TRBJ2-7	CASSPAGVLDEQYF	TGCGCCAGCAGCCCCGCGGGGGTCCTGGACGAGCAGTACTTC
.	TRBV7-9	.	TRBJ1-4	CASSSPLNEKLFF	TGTGCCAGCAGCTCCCCCTTAAATGAAAAACTGTTTTTT
TRBD2	TRBV4-2	.	TRBJ2-7	CASSQGTSAAYERYF	TGTGCCAGCAGCCAAGGGACTAGCGCCGCGTACGAGCGGTACTTC
TRBD1	TRBV6-5	.	TRBJ1-1	CASKDGQGSEAFF	TGTGCCAGCAAAGACGGACAGGGTTCCGAAGCTTTCTTT
TRBD1	TRBV6-4	.	TRBJ2-1	CARKGAEYNEQFF	TGTGCCAGGAAGGGGGCCGAATACAATGAGCAGTTCTTC
.	TRBV5-4	.	TRBJ2-5	CASSLVGLRETQYF	TGTGCCAGCAGCTTGGTCGGTCTGAGGGAGACCCAGTACTTC
TRBD1	TRBV19	.	TRBJ1-2	CASRDSRRNGYTF	TGTGCCAGTCGGGACAGCCGTAGGAATGGCTACACCTTC
.	TRBV30	.	TRBJ2-5	CAWSEDTGKETQYF	TGTGCCTGGAGTGAGGATACGGGGAAGGAGACCCAGTACTTC
.	TRBV5-1	.	TRBJ1-4	CASSPSTDGGGKEKLFF	TGCGCCAGCAGCCCAAGTACCGACGGGGGGGGGAAGGAAAAACTGTTTTTT